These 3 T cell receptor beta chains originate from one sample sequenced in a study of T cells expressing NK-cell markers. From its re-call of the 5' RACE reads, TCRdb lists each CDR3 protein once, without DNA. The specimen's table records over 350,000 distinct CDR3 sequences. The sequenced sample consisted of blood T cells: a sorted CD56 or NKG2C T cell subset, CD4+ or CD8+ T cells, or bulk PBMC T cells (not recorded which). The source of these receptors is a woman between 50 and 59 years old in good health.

The CDR3 sequence is CASSLMGAGEPQHF. The chain has TRBV5-1 and TRBJ1-5; TCRdb calls TRBD1, which cannot be checked without DNA. The CDR3 is 14 amino acids. The germline V gene encodes CDR1 SGHRS and CDR2 YFSETQ.

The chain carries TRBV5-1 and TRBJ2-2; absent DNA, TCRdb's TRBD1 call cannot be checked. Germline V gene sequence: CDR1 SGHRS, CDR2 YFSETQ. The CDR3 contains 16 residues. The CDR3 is CASSLKGAGYTGELFF.

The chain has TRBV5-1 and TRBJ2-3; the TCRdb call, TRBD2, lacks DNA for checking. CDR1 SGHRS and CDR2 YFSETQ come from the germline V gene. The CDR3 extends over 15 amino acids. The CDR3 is CASSLDGSGSDTQYF.